This T cell receptor beta chain derives from a study of OX40 agonist ivuxolimab in advanced cancers. Study summary: Three patients responded partially, comprising one with hepatocellular carcinoma and two with cutaneous melanoma.

Remarks on this clone: The antigen is unknown.

The table came from immunoSEQ multiplex PCR; TCRdb's copy has only in-frame clones and leaves some out. The profile shows about 110,000 clones, about nine tenths of them singletons. Overall study findings and caveats: In CD8+ T cells, expanded clones were on average more numerous than in CD4+. By week 6 at 0.1 to 3.0 mg/kg, blood CD4+ and CD8+ T cells had expanded clonally. Clonal expansion in partial responders at 0.1-3.0 mg/kg ranked among the lowest.

Germline V gene sequence: CDR1 SGHNT, CDR2 YENEEA. The ends lost 1 base at V and 0 bases at J; junction bases unmatched: 9. This CDR3 contains 19 residues. The source of this sequence is an adult with an advanced solid tumor such as melanoma, head and neck, liver or kidney cancer. V gene TRBV11-3 combines with J gene TRBJ2-1, with 10 nucleotides matching TRBD2. This specimen was CD4+ or CD8+ T cells sorted from blood, taken in a trial of the OX40 agonist ivuxolimab. The CDR3 DNA sequence: TGTGCCAGCAGCTTAGGTATGACTAGCGGGTCCAGCTCCTACAATGAGCAGTTCTTC. This encodes CASSLGMTSGSSSYNEQFF.